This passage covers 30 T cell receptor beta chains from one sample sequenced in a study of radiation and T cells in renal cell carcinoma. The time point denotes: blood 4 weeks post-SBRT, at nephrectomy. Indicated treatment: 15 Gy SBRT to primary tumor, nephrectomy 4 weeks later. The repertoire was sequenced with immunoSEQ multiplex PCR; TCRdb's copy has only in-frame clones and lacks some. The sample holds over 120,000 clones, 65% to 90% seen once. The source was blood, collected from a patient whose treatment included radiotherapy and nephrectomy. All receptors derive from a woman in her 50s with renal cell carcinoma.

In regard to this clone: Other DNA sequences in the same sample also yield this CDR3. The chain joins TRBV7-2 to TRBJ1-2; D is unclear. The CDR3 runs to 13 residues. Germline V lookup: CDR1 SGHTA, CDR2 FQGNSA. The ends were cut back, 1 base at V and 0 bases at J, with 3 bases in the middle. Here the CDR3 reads CASSLGPNYGYTF. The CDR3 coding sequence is TGTGCCAGCAGCTTAGGGCCTAACTATGGCTACACCTTC.

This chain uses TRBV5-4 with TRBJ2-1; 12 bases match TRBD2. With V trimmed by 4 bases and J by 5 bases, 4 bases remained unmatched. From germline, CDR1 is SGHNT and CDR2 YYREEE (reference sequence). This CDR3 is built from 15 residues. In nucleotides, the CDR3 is TGTGCCAGCAGCCTGTCTAGCGGGGGGGACAATGAGCAGTTCTTC. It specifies CASSLSSGGDNEQFF.

The CDR3: CASSEGRGGSPLHF. In DNA form, the CDR3 reads TGTGCCAGCAGTGAAGGCAGGGGTGGTTCACCCCTCCACTTT. The V gene is TRBV2, the J gene TRBJ1-6; a possible D gene is TRBD1 (6 bases). The CDR3 contains 14 residues. In germline, CDR1 is SNHLY, CDR2 FYNNEI. Deletions cut 1 base from V and 9 bases from J, with 10 bases between. Full variable domain (remainder filled in from reference TRBV2 and TRBJ1-6): EPEVTQTPSHQVTQMGQEVILRCVPISNHLYFYWYRQILGQKVEFLVSFYNNEISEKSEIFDDQFSVERPDGSNFTLKIRSTKLEDSAMYFCASSEGRGGSPLHFGNGTRLTVT.

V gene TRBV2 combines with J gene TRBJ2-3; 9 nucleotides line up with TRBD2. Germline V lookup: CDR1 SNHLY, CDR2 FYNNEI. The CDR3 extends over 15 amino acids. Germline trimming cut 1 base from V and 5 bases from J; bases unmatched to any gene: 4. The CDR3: CASSEGSGREDTQYF. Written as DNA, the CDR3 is TGTGCCAGCAGTGAAGGTAGCGGGAGAGAAGATACGCAGTATTTT.

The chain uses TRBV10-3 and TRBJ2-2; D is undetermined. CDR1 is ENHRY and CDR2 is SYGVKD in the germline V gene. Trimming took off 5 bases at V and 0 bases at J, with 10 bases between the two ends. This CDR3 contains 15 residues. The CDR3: CAISKQPANTGELFF. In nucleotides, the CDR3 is TGTGCCATCAGTAAACAGCCTGCGAACACCGGGGAGCTGTTTTTT.

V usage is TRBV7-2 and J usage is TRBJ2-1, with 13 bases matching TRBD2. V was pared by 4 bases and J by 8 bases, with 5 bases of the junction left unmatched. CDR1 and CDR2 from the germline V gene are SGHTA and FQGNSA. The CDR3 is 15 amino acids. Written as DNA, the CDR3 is TGTGCCAGCAGCTCCTGGACTAGCGGGAGCTATGAGCAGTTCTTC. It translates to CASSSWTSGSYEQFF. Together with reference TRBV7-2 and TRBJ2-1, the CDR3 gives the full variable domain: GAGVSQSPSNKVTEKGKDVELRCDPISGHTALYWYRQSLGQGLEFLIYFQGNSAPDKSGLPSDRFSAERTGGSVSTLTIQRTQQEDSAVYLCASSSWTSGSYEQFFGPGTRLTVL.

The CDR3, as DNA: TGTGCCAGCAGCCAAGAAGCTAGCGGGAGCAGCACAGATACGCAGTATTTT. Protein product: CASSQEASGSSTDTQYF. The chain uses TRBV4-2 and TRBJ2-3; 10 bases map to TRBD2. Germline CDR1 LGHNA, CDR2 YNFKEQ. This CDR3 has 17 residues. Trimming removed 0 bases from V and 0 bases from J; junction bases left unmatched: 3.

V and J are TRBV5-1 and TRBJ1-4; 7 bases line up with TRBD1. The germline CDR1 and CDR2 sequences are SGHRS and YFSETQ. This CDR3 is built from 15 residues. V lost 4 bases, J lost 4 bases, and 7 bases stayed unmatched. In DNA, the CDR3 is TGCGCCAGCAGCGGGGGTCGGGACAGTAATGAAAAACTGTTTTTT. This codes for CASSGGRDSNEKLFF.

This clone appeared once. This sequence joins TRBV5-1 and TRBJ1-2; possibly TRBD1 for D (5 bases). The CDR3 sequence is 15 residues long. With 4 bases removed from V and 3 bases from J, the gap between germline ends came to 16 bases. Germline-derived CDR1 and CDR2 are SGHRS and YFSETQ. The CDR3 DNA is TGCGCCAGCAGCCTTGGAGGGGCGGATTACTATGGCTACACCTTC. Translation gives CASSLGGADYYGYTF. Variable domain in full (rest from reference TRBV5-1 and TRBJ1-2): KAGVTQTPRYLIKTRGQQVTLSCSPISGHRSVSWYQQTPGQGLQFLFEYFSETQRNKGNFPGRFSGRQFSNSRSEMNVSTLELGDSALYLCASSLGGADYYGYTFGSGTRLTVV.

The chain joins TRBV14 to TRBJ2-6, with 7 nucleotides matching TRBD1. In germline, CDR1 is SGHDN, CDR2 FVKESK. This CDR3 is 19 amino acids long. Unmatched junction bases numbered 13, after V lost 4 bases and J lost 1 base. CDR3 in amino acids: CASSRSGQRYSSGANVLTF. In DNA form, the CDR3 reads TGTGCCAGCAGCCGGTCGGGACAGCGCTACTCTTCTGGGGCCAACGTCCTGACTTTC.

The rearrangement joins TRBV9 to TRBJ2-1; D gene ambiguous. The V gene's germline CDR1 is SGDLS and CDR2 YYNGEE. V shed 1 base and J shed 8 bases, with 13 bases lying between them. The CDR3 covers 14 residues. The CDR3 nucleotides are TGTGCCAGCAGCGTACGGTCACAGAGGCATGAGCAGTTCTTC. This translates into CASSVRSQRHEQFF.

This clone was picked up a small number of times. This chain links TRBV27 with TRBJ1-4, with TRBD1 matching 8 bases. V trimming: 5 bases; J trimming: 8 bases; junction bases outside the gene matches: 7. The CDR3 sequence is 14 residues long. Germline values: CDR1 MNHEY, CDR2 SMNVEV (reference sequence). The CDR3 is CASSVDRVGEKLFF. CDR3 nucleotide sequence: TGTGCCAGCAGTGTGGACAGGGTAGGAGAAAAACTGTTTTTT.

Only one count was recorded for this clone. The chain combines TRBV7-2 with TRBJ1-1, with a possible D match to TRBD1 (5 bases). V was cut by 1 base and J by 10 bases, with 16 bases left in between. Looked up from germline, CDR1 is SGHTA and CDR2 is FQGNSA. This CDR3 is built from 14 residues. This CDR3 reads CASSLVGVGYGAFF. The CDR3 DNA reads TGTGCCAGCAGCTTAGTAGGGGTTGGATACGGAGCTTTCTTT.

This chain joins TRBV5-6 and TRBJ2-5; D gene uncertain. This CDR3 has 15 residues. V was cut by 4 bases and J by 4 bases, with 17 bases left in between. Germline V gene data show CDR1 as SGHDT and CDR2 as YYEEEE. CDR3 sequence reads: CASSPAVSLRETQYF. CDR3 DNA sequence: TGTGCCAGCAGCCCGGCTGTCAGCCTCCGAGAGACCCAGTACTTC.

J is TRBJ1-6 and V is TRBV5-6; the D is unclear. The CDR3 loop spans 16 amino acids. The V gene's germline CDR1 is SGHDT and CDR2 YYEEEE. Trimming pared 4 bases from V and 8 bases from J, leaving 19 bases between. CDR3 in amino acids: CASSIRGGGDYSPLHF. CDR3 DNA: TGTGCCAGCAGCATCCGGGGAGGCGGGGATTATTCACCCCTCCACTTT.

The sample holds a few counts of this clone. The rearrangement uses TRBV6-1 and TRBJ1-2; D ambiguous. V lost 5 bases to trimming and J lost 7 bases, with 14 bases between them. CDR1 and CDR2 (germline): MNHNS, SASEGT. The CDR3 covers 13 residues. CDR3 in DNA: TGTGCCAGCAGTCCAGGCTCACGGGGTGGCTACACCTTC. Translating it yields CASSPGSRGGYTF.

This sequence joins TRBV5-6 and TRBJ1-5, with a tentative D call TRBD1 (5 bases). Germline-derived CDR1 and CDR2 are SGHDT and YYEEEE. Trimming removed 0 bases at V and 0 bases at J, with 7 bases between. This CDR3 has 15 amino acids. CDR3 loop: CASSLGGVSNQPQHF. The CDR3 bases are TGTGCCAGCAGCTTGGGAGGGGTTAGCAATCAGCCCCAGCATTTT.

For the CDR3, the DNA is TGTGCCAGCAGCCTCACCACAGGGGACAGAAACACTGAAGCTTTCTTT. Its protein product is CASSLTTGDRNTEAFF. V is TRBV14 and J is TRBJ1-1; 7 bases align to TRBD1. With 4 bases clipped from V and 2 bases from J, the junction kept 10 bases outside the gene matches. The CDR3 covers 16 residues. Germline CDR1 and CDR2: SGHDN and FVKESK.

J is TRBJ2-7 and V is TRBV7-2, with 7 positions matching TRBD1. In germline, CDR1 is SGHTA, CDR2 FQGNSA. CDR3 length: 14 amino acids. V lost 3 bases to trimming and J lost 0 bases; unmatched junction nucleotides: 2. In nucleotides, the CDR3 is TGTGCCAGCAGCTTGACAGGGATCTCCTACGAGCAGTACTTC. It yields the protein CASSLTGISYEQYF.

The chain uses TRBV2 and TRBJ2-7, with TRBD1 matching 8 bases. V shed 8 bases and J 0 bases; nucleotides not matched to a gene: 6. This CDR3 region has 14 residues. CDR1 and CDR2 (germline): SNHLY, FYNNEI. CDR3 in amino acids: CASRRDRSSYEQYF. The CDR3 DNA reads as TGTGCCAGCCGCAGGGACAGGAGCTCCTACGAGCAGTACTTC.

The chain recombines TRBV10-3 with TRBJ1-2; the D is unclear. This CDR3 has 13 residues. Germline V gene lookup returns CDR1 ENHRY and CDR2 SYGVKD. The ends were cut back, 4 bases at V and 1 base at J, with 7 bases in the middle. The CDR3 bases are TGTGCCATCAGTGTCGACGGTAACTATGGCTACACCTTC. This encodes CAISVDGNYGYTF.

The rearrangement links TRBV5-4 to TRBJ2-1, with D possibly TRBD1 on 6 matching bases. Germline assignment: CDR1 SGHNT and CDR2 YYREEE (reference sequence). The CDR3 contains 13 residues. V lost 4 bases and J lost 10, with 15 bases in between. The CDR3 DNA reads TGTGCCAGCAGCGAGGGACATAGCCGGGAGCAGTTCTTC. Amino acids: CASSEGHSREQFF.

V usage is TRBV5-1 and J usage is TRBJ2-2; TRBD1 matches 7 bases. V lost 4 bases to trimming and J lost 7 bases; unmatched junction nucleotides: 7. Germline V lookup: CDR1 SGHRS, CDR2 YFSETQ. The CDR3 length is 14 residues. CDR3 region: CASSLDRAGGELFF. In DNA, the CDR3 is TGCGCCAGCAGCCTAGACAGGGCCGGCGGGGAGCTGTTTTTT.

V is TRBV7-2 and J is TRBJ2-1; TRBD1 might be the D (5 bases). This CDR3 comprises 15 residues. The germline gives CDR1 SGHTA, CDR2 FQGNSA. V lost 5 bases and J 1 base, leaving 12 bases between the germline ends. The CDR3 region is CASSLSQGSYNEQFF. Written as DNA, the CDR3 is TGTGCCAGCAGCCTCAGTCAGGGATCCTACAATGAGCAGTTCTTC. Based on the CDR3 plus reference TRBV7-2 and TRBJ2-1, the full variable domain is GAGVSQSPSNKVTEKGKDVELRCDPISGHTALYWYRQSLGQGLEFLIYFQGNSAPDKSGLPSDRFSAERTGGSVSTLTIQRTQQEDSAVYLCASSLSQGSYNEQFFGPGTRLTVL.

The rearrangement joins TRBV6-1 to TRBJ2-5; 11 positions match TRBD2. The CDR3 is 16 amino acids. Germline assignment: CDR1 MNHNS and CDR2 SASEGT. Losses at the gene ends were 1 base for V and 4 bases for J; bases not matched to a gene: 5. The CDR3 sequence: CASSEGVSGRGETQYF. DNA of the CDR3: TGTGCCAGCAGTGAAGGGGTTAGCGGGAGGGGAGAGACCCAGTACTTC.

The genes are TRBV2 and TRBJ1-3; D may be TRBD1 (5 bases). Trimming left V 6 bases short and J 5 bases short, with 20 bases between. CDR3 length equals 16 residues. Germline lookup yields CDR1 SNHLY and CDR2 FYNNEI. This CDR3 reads CASRVGGRLSRNTIYF. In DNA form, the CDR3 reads TGTGCCAGCAGGGTCGGGGGACGGTTATCTCGAAACACCATATATTTT.

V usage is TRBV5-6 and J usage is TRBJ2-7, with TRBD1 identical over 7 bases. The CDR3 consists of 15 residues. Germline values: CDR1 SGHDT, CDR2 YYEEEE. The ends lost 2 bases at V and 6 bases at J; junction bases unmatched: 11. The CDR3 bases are TGTGCCAGCAGCTTAGAGGGACAGCGCCTAATCGAGCAGTACTTC. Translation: CASSLEGQRLIEQYF.

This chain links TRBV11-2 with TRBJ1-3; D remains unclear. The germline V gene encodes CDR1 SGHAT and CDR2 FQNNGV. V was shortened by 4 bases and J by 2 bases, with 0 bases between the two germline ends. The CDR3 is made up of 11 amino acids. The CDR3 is CASSSGNTIYF. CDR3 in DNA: TGTGCCAGCAGCTCTGGAAACACCATATATTTT.

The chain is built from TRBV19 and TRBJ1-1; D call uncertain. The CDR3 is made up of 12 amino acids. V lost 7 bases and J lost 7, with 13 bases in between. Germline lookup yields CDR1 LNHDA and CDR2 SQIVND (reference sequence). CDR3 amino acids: CASNAGFGEAFF. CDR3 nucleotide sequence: TGTGCCAGTAACGCGGGGTTCGGTGAAGCTTTCTTT. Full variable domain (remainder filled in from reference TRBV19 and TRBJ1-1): DGGITQSPKYLFRKEGQNVTLSCEQNLNHDAMYWYRQDPGQGLRLIYYSQIVNDFQKGDIAEGYSVSREKKESFPLTVTSAQKNPTAFYLCASNAGFGEAFFGQGTRLTVV.

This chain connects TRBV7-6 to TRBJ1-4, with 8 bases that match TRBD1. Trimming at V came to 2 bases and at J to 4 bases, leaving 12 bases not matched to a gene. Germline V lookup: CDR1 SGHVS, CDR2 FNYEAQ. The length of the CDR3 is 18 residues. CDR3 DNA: TGTGCCAGCAGCTTAAGGAGGAGCGGGACAGGCCTTAATGAAAAACTGTTTTTT. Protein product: CASSLRRSGTGLNEKLFF.